The sample holds one count of the clone carrying this T cell receptor beta chain. The target antigen is unknown. These data belong to a study of siplizumab effects on memory and regulatory T cells. Overall study results and limits: Alloreactive sequences tracing back to unstimulated CD4+ memory cells fell significantly with siplizumab.

This table comes from immunoSEQ multiplex PCR, and its TCRdb copy is limited to in-frame clones, with some not included. The sample lists tens of thousands of clones, under 95% seen once, with over 25% in the top ten. Germline CDR1 is MNHEY and CDR2 is SMNVEV (reference sequence). Trimming removed 6 bases from V and 7 bases from J; junction bases left unmatched: 10. CDR3 length: 16 residues. The receptor comes from a human donor in good health. The V call is TRBV27, the J call TRBJ2-1, with TRBD2 matching over 12 bases. Material for sequencing was CD8+ T cells sorted from blood. CDR3 bases: TGTGCCAGCAGCAACATACTAGCGGGAGGTCAGAATGAGCAGTTCTTC. It encodes CASSNILAGGQNEQFF.